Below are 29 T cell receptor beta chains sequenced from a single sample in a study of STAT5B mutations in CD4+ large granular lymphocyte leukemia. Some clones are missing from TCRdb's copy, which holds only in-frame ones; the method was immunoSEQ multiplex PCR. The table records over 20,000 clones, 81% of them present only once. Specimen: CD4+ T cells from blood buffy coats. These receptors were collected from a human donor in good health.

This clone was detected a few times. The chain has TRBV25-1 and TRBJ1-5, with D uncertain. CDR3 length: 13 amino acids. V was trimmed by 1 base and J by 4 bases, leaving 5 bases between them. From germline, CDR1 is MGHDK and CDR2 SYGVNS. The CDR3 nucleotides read TGTGCCAGCAGTGAATTGGTGAATCAGCCCCAGCATTTT. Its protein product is CASSELVNQPQHF.

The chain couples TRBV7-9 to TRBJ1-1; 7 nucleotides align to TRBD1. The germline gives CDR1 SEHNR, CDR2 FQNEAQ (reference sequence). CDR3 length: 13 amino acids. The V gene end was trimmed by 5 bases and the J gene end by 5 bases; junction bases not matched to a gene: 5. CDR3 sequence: CASSAGTATEAFF. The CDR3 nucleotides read TGTGCCAGCAGCGCAGGGACAGCTACTGAAGCTTTCTTT.

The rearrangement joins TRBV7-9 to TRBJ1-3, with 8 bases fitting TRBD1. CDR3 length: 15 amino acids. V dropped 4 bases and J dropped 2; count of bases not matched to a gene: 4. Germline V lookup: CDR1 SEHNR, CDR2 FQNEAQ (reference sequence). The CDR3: CASSSGDRTGNTIYF. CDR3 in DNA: TGTGCCAGCAGCTCCGGGGACAGGACTGGAAACACCATATATTTT.

The CDR3 DNA is TGTGCCAGCAGTGAAGCGGGGACGAGGAATGGGGAAGCTTTCTTT. It codes for CASSEAGTRNGEAFF. This chain connects TRBV6-1 to TRBJ1-1; D may be TRBD1 (5 bases). The germline V gene encodes CDR1 MNHNS and CDR2 SASEGT. The CDR3 spans 15 residues. V was pared by 0 bases and J by 8 bases, with 16 bases between.

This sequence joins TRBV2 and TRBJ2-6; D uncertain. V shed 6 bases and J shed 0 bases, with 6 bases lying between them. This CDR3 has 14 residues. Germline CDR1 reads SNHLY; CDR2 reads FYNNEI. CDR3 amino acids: CASRTGSGANVLTF. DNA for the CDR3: TGTGCCAGCAGGACCGGCTCTGGGGCCAACGTCCTGACTTTC.

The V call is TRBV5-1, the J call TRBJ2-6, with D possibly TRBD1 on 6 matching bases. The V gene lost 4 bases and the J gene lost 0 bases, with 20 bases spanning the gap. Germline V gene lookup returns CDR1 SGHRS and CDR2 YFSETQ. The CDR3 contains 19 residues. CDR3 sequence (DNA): TGCGCCAGCAGCCCCTCCTTATGGACAGCCTTCTCTGGGGCCAACGTCCTGACTTTC. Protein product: CASSPSLWTAFSGANVLTF.

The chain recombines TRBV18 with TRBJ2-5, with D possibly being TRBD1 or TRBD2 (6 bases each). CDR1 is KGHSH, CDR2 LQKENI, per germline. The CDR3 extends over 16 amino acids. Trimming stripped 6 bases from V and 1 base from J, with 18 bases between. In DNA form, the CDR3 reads TGTGCCAGCTCCCTGACGGGGGCAGAGTCCCAAGAGACCCAGTACTTC. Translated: CASSLTGAESQETQYF.

In DNA form, the CDR3 reads TGTGCCAGCAGCTTAGCGGGGCCCCTCCAAGAGACCCAGTACTTC. Translation: CASSLAGPLQETQYF. V is TRBV5-4 and J is TRBJ2-5; TRBD2 agrees at 7 bases. Looked up from germline, CDR1 is SGHNT and CDR2 is YYREEE (reference sequence). The CDR3 loop spans 15 amino acids. V was pared by 2 bases and J by 1 base, with 5 bases of the junction left unmatched.

CDR3 bases: TGTGCCAGCTCACCTACACTAGATACGCAGTATTTT. Amino acids: CASSPTLDTQYF. The chain is built from TRBV18 and TRBJ2-3; D ambiguous. CDR3 length: 12 residues. CDR1 is KGHSH and CDR2 is LQKENI in the germline V gene. V was pared by 3 bases and J by 5 bases, with 6 bases between.

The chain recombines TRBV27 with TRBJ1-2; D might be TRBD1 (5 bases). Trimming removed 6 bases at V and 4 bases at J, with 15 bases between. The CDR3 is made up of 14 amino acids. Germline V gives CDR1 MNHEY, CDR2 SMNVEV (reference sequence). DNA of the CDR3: TGTGCCAGCAGAAAATTGGATGGGGCCTATGGCTACACCTTC. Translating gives CASRKLDGAYGYTF.

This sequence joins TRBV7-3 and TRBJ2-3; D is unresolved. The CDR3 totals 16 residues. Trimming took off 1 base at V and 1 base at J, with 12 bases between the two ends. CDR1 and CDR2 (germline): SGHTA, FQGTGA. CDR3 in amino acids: CASSLNPGGGTDTQYF. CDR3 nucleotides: TGTGCCAGCAGCTTAAACCCCGGCGGAGGCACAGATACGCAGTATTTT.

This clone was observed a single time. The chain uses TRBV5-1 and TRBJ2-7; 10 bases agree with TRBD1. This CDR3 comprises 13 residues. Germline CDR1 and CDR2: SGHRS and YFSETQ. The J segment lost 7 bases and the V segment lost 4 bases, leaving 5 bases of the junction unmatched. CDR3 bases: TGCGCCAGCAGCATGGGACAGGGGAGAGAGCAGTACGTC. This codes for CASSMGQGREQYV.

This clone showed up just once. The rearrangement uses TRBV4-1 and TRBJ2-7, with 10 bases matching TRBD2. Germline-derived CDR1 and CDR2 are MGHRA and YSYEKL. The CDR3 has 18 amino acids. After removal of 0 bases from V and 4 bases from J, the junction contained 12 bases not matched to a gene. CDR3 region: CASSQERGTSGIDYEQYF. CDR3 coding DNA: TGCGCCAGCAGCCAAGAGAGGGGAACTAGCGGGATAGATTACGAGCAGTACTTC.

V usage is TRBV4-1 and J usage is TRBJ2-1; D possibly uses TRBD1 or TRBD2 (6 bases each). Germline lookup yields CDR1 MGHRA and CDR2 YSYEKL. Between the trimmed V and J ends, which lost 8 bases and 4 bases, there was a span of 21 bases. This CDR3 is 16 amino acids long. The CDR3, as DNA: TGCGCCAGCTCATCCCAGGAGGGGACATCATACAATGAGCAGTTCTTC. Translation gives CASSSQEGTSYNEQFF.

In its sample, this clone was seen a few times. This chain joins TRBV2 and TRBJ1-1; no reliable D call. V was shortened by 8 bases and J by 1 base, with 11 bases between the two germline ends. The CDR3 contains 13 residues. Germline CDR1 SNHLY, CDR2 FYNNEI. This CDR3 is CASGPWANTEAFF. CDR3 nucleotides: TGTGCCAGCGGACCCTGGGCGAACACTGAAGCTTTCTTT.

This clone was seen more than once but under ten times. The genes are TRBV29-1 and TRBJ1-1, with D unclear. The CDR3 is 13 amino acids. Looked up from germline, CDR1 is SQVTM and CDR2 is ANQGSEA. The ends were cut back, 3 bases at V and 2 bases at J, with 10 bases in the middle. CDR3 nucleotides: TGCAGCGTTGAGTCTGGGCCCAACACTGAAGCTTTCTTT. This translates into CSVESGPNTEAFF.

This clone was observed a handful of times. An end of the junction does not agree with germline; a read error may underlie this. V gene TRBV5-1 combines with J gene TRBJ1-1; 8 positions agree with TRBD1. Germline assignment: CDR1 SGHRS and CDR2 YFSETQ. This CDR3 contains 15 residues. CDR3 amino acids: CASRLAGGLNTEAFF. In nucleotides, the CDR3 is TGCGCCAGCCGCTTGGCAGGGGGCCTGAACACTGAAGCTTTCTTT.

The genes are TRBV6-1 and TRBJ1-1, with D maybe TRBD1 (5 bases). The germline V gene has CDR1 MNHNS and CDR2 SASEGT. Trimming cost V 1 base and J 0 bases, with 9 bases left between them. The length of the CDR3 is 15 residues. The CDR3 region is CASSEVGGMNTEAFF. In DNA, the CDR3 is TGTGCCAGCAGTGAAGTCGGGGGGATGAACACTGAAGCTTTCTTT.

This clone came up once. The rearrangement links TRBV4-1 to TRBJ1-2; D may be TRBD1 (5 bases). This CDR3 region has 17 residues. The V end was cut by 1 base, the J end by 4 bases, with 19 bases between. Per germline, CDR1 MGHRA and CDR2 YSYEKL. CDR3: CASSQVKPSQGGYGYTF. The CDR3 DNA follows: TGCGCCAGCAGCCAAGTAAAACCCTCTCAGGGAGGCTATGGCTACACCTTC.

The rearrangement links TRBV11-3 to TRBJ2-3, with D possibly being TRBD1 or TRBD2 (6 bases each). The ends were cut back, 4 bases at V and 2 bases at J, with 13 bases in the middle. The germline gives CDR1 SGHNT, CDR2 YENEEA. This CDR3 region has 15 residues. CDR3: CASSWGAGFTDTQYF. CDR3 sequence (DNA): TGTGCCAGCAGCTGGGGGGCAGGCTTCACAGATACGCAGTATTTT.

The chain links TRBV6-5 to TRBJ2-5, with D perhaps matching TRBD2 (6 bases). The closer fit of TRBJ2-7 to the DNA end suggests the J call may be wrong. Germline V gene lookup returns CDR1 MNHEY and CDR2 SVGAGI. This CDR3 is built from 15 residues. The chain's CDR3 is CASSFQTSTGHEQYF. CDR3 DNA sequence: TGTGCCAGCAGTTTCCAGACTAGTACGGGCCACGAGCAGTACTTC.

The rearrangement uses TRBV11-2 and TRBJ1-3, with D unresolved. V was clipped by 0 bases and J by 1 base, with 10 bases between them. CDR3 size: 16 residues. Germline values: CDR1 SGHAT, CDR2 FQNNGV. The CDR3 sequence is CASSLDPGLSGNTIYF. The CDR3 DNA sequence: TGTGCCAGCAGCTTAGACCCAGGACTATCTGGAAACACCATATATTTT. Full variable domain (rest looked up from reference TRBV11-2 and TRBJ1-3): EAGVAQSPRYKIIEKRQSVAFWCNPISGHATLYWYQQILGQGPKLLIQFQNNGVVDDSQLPKDRFSAERLKGVDSTLKIQPAKLEDSAVYLCASSLDPGLSGNTIYFGEGSWLTVV.

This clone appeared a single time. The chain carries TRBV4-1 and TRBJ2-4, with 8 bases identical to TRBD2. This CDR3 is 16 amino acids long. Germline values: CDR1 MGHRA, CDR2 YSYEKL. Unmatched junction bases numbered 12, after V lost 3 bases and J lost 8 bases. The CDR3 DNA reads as TGCGCCAGCAGCCAGGAGGGTCCGGGAGGGTCATACATTCAGTACTTC. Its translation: CASSQEGPGGSYIQYF.

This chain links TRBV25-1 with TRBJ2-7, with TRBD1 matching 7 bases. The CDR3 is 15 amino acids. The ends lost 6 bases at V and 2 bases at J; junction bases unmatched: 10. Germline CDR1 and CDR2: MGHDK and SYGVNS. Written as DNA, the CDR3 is TGTGCCAGCAGCCTTCCGGGGACAGAGCCCTACGAGCAGTACTTC. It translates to CASSLPGTEPYEQYF.

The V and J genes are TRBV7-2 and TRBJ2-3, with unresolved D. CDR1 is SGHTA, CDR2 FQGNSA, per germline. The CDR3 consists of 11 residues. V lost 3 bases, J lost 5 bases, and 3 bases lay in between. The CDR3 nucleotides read TGTGCCAGCAGCTTTAAAGATACGCAGTATTTT. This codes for CASSFKDTQYF.

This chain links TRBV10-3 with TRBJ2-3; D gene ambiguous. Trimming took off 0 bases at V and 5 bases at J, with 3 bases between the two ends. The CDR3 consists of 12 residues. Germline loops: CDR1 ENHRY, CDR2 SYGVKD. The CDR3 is CAISESGDTQYF. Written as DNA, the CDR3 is TGTGCCATCAGTGAGTCGGGAGATACGCAGTATTTT.

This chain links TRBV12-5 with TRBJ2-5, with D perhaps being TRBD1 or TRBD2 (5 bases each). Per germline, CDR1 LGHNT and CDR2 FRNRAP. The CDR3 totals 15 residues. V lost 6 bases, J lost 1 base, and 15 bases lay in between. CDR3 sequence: CASGEGTWGQETQYF. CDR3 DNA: TGTGCTAGTGGCGAAGGGACCTGGGGCCAAGAGACCCAGTACTTC.

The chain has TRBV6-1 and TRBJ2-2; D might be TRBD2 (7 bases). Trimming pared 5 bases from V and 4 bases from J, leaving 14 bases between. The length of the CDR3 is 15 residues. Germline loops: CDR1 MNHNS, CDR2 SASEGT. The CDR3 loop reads CASSLGGQGTGELFF. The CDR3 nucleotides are TGTGCCAGCAGTCTGGGGGGGCAAGGCACCGGGGAGCTGTTTTTT.

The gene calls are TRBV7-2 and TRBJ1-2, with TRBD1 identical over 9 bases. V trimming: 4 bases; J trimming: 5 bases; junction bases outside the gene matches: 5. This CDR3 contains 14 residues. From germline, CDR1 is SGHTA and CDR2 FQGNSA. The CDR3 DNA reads TGTGCCAGCAGCTCATCCGGGACAGGGTATGGCTACACCTTC. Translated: CASSSSGTGYGYTF.